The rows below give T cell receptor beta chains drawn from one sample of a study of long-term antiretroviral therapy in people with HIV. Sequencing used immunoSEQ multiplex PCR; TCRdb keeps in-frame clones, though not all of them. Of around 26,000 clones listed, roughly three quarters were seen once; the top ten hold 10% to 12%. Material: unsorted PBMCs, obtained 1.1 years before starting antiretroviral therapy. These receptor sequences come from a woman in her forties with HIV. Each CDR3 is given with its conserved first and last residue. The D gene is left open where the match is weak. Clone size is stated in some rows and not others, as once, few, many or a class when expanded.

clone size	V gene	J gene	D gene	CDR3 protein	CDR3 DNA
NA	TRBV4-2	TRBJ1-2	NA	CASSQTGTENYGYTF	TGTGCCAGCAGCCAAACCGGGACGGAAAACTATGGCTACACCTTC
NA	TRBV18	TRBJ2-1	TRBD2	CASSPPSLAGHYNEQFF	TGTGCCAGCTCACCCCCCTCACTAGCGGGTCATTACAATGAGCAGTTCTTC
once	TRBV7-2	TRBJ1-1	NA	CASSLYGGNTEAFF	TGTGCCAGCAGCTTATATGGGGGGAACACTGAAGCTTTCTTT
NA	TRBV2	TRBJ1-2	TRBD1	CASSPRGQGGGYTF	TGTGCCAGCAGTCCCAGGGGGCAGGGTGGGGGCTACACCTTC
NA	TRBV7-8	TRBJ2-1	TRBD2	CASSFSGGPGEQFF	TGTGCCAGCAGCTTTAGCGGGGGGCCGGGTGAGCAGTTCTTC
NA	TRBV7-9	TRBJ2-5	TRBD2	CASSGLAEETQYF	TGTGCCAGCAGCGGACTAGCGGAAGAGACCCAGTACTTC
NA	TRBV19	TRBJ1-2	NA	CASSPTQAYGYTF	TGTGCCAGTAGTCCGACCCAGGCCTATGGCTACACCTTC
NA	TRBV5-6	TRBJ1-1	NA	CASSLISSEDTEAFF	TGTGCCAGCAGCTTGATTAGCTCGGAGGACACTGAAGCTTTCTTT
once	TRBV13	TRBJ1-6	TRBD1	CASSLDRGPGEYNSPLHF	TGTGCCAGCAGCCTAGACAGGGGTCCGGGGGAGTATAATTCACCCCTCCACTTT
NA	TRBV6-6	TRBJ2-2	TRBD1	CASSKPRGQGAGELFF	TGTGCCAGCAGCAAACCGAGGGGACAGGGAGCCGGGGAGCTGTTTTTT
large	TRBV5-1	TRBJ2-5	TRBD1	CASSLVGTARETQYF	TGCGCCAGCAGCTTGGTTGGGACAGCGAGGGAGACCCAGTACTTC
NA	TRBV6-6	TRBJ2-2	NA	CASSTGTANTGELFF	TGTGCCAGCAGTACCGGGACGGCGAACACCGGGGAGCTGTTTTTT
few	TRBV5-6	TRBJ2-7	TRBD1	CASNLDRVGYEQYF	TGTGCCAGCAACCTTGACAGGGTAGGTTACGAGCAGTACTTC